The sequence of this TCR beta chain was determined in a study of glioma-infiltrating T cells. Whole-study findings and limits: CDR3 overlap between tissue and blood was very small. Non-neoplastic patients had below-expected tissue-blood divergence, while all gliomas exceeded expectation.

This clonotype has at least ten counts. The antigen remains undetermined. TCR alpha and beta CDR3 regions were amplified from RNA using iRepertoire nested multiplex PCR. Input was about 85-400 ng of tissue mRNA or PBMC total RNA. TCRdb fed the multiplex PCR reads into MiXCR, producing one record per CDR3 protein. The table includes under 200,000 distinct CDR3 sequences, 43% detected once. The receptor was derived from a human donor with low-grade glioma or glioblastoma, undergoing nonglioma brain surgery, or in good health (not recorded which). Sequencing was performed on glioma tissue, nonneoplastic brain tissue, or PBMCs (not recorded which).

The CDR3 nucleotides read TGTGCCAGCAGTTCAAAGGGATCTAAGGCTTTCTTT. It encodes CASSSKGSKAFF. J is TRBJ1-1 and V is TRBV12-3 or TRBV12-4; D gene ambiguous. V lost 4 bases and J 11 bases, leaving 14 bases between the germline ends. This CDR3 comprises 12 residues.